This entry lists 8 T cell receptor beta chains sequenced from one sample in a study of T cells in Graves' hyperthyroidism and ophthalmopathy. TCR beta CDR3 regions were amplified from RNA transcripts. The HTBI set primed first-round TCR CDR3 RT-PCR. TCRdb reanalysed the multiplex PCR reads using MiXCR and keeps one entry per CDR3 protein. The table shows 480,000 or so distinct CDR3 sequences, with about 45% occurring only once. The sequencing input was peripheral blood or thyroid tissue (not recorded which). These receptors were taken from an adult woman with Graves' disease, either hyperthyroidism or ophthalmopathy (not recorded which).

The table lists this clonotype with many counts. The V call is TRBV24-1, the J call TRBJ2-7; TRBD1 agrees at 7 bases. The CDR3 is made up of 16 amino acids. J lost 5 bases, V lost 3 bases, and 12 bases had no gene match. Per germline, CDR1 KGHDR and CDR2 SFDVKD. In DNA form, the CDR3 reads TGTGCCACCAGTGATCCCCGGGCCGGGCAGGGGGACGAGCAGTACTTC. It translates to CATSDPRAGQGDEQYF.

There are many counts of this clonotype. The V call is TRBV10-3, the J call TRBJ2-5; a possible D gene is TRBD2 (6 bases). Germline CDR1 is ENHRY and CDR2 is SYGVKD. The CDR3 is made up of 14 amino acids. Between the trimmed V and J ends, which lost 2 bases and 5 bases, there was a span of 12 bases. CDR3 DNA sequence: TGTGCCATCAGTGAGAGGACGGGAGTGGAGACCCAGTACTTC. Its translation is CAISERTGVETQYF.

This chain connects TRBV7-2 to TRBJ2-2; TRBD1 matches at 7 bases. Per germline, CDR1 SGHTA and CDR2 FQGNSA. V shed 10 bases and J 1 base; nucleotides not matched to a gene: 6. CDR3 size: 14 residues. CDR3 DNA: TGTGCCACCGGACAGGACATGAACACCGGGGAGCTGTTTTTT. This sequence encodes CATGQDMNTGELFF. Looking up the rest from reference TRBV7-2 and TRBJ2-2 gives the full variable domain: GAGVSQSPSNKVTEKGKDVELRCDPISGHTALYWYRQSLGQGLEFLIYFQGNSAPDKSGLPSDRFSAERTGGSVSTLTIQRTQQEDSAVYLCATGQDMNTGELFFGEGSRLTVL.

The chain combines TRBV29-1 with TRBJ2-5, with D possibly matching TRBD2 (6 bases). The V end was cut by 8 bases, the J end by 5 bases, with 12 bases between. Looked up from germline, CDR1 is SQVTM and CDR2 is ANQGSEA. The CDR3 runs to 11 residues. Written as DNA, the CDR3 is TGCAGCCTGGGACTCCAGGAGACCCAGTACTTC. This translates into CSLGLQETQYF.

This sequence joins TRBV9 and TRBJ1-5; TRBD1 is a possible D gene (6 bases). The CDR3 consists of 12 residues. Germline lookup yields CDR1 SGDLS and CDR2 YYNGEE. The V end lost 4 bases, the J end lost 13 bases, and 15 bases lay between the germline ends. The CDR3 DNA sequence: TGTGCCAGCAGCCACGGGGGCGGACCTCAGCATTTT. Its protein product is CASSHGGGPQHF.

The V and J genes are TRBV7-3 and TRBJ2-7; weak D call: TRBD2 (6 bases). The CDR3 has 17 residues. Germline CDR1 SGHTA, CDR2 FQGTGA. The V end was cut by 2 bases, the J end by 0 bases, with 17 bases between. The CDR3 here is CASSLAPSIGSSYEQYF. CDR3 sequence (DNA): TGTGCCAGCAGCTTAGCCCCATCAATCGGGAGCTCCTACGAGCAGTACTTC.

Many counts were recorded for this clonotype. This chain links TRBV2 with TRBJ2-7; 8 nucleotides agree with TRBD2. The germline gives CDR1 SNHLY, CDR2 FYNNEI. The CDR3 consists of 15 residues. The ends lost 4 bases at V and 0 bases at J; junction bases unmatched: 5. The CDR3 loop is CASSGASGLSYEQYF. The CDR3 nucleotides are TGTGCCAGCAGTGGAGCTAGCGGGCTCTCCTACGAGCAGTACTTC.

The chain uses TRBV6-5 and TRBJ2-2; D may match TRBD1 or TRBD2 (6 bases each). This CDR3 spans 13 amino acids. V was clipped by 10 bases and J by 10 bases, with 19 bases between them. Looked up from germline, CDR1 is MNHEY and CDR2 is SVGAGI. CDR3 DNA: TGTGCCACCAAGGGTGGGGGGCCGGCGGAGCTGTTTTTT. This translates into CATKGGGPAELFF.